The TCR beta chain described here comes from a study of vaccination and CD4 T cells after COVID-19. Once obtained from cultured CD4+ T cells, the DNA was sequenced using the Oncomine TCR Beta short-read assay. TCRdb fed the PCR reads into MiXCR, producing one record per CDR3 protein. This sample has approximately 20,000 distinct CDR3 sequences, with about a third found just once. The time point was: late sampling 161 to 241 days after vaccination in a few convalescent patients. The treatment was: approximately 11-day PBMC culture with coronavirus spike peptide pools or control peptides (ViraFEST assay). The ViraFEST method relied on peptide pools to expand antigen-specific T cells, followed by TCR sequencing. This clonotype was counted between two and nine times. Its antigen remains unknown. V shed 1 base and J shed 2 bases, with 9 bases lying between them. Germline assignment: CDR1 MNHEY and CDR2 SVGAGI. CDR3 length: 15 amino acids.

This receptor was obtained from a human donor who had recovered from COVID-19. This sequence joins TRBV6-5 and TRBJ1-5, with unresolved D. Specimen: CD4+ T cells from blood, cultured in vitro, collected about 7 months after SARS-CoV-2 vaccination. The CDR3: CASSYYGLRNQPQHF. The CDR3, as DNA: TGTGCCAGCAGTTACTACGGGCTCCGCAATCAGCCCCAGCATTTT.